These 5 T cell receptor beta chains were sequenced from one sample in a study of CD8 T cells in ankylosing spondylitis. TCRdb called the 5' RACE reads again in MiXCR, with one record for every CDR3 protein. The data contain 90,000 to 120,000 distinct CDR3 sequences, under 30% of them singletons. Sequencing was done on a sample of synovial fluid, either unsorted or a sorted T cell fraction (not recorded which). The receptors were gathered from a male donor with ankylosing spondylitis.

In this sample, this clonotype turned up many times. The V gene is TRBV3-1, the J gene TRBJ2-1, with no clear D. This CDR3 is 13 amino acids long. The germline V and J ends were trimmed by 6 bases and 0 bases, with 6 bases remaining between them. Germline-derived CDR1 and CDR2 are LGHDT and YNNKEL (reference sequence). CDR3 bases: TGTGCCAGCAGTTCTTCCTCCTACAATGAGCAGTTCTTC. As protein: CASSSSSYNEQFF.

This chain uses TRBV9 with TRBJ1-5; D is possibly TRBD1 (6 bases). Germline V gives CDR1 SGDLS, CDR2 YYNGEE. Trimming took 4 bases from V and 2 from J, leaving 13 bases between them. This CDR3 contains 15 residues. The chain's CDR3 is CASSPEGEGNQPQHF. The CDR3 nucleotides are TGTGCCAGCAGCCCTGAGGGGGAGGGCAATCAGCCCCAGCATTTT.

The rearrangement uses TRBV15 and TRBJ1-5; maybe TRBD1 (6 bases). The CDR3 extends over 14 amino acids. The ends were cut back, 2 bases at V and 3 bases at J, with 8 bases in the middle. From germline, CDR1 is LNHNV and CDR2 YYDKDF (reference sequence). CDR3 sequence (DNA): TGTGCCACCAGCAGACACAGGGTCAATCAGCCCCAGCATTTT. This codes for CATSRHRVNQPQHF.

This clonotype was found a few times. The V gene is TRBV7-8, the J gene TRBJ2-3, with D perhaps matching TRBD1 (5 bases). Germline assignment: CDR1 SGHVS and CDR2 FQNEAQ. V was cut by 5 bases and J by 10 bases, with 10 bases left in between. The CDR3 loop spans 11 amino acids. In nucleotides, the CDR3 is TGTGCCAGCAGCACTAAGGGGTCGCAGTATTTT. Protein: CASSTKGSQYF. Full variable domain (outside the CDR3, taken from reference TRBV7-8 and TRBJ2-3): GAGVSQSPRYKVAKRGQDVALRCDPISGHVSLFWYQQALGQGPEFLTYFQNEAQLDKSGLPSDRFFAERPEGSVSTLKIQRTQQEDSAVYLCASSTKGSQYFGPGTRLTVL.

The chain has TRBV18 and TRBJ2-5; D is ambiguous. CDR3 length equals 12 residues. Trimming shortened V by 3 bases and J by 1 base, and 3 bases separated the two germline ends. Germline CDR1 KGHSH, CDR2 LQKENI. In nucleotides, the CDR3 is TGTGCCAGCTCACCTACCCAAGAGACCCAGTACTTC. Translating it yields CASSPTQETQYF. The whole variable domain, remainder taken from reference TRBV18 and TRBJ2-5, is NAGVMQNPRHLVRRRGQEARLRCSPMKGHSHVYWYRQLPEEGLKFMVYLQKENIIDESGMPKERFSAEFPKEGPSILRIQQVVRGDSAAYFCASSPTQETQYFGPGTRLLVL.